Detailed here is one T cell receptor (beta chain). Its antigen remains unknown. This sample was taken from a study of CXCR3-negative and CXCR3-positive naive CD8 T cells. Overall study findings and caveats: A higher hydrophobicity marked the TRB CDR3s of CXCR3-positive naive cells versus CXCR3-negative naive cells. Naive cells used TRBV-TRBJ genes in much the same way whether CXCR3-negative or CXCR3-positive; memory cells did not.

Sorts performed in triplicate captured hundreds of thousands of cells each from every CD8+ T cell subset. A CD45RO-CCR7+CD27+CD95- phenotype identified naive CD8+ T cells. Libraries of TRB cDNA were made by 5' RACE and carried UMIs. For each CDR3 protein, TCRdb gives one entry from its re-call of the 5' RACE reads, without DNA. This sample's clone table lists tens of thousands of distinct CDR3 sequences. This CDR3 comprises 14 residues. From germline, CDR1 is MNHEY and CDR2 SVGEGT. Specimen: naive CXCR3- CD8+ T cells from blood. Subset noted: CD45RO-CCR7+CD27+CD95- naive CD8+ T cells lacking CXCR3 (TNR3-). This TCR came from a human donor in good health. Some clones in this sample may be carry-over from other donors' samples. The chain couples TRBV6-2 or TRBV6-3 to TRBJ1-5; TCRdb designates TRBD1, a call that cannot be tested without DNA. Here the CDR3 reads CASSYDRVSQPQHF.